The 10 T cell receptor beta chains listed next were all sequenced from one sample in a study of technical replicates of blood from a few donors. The data were produced by immunoSEQ multiplex PCR, yet TCRdb's version contains in-frame clones alone and is incomplete. The sample has tens of thousands of clones; approximately 89% are singletons. Sequences were obtained from T cells isolated from PBMCs. These receptors all stem from a human donor in good health.

V and J are TRBV7-8 and TRBJ1-2, with 7 bases fitting TRBD1. The CDR3 covers 15 residues. CDR1 SGHVS and CDR2 FQNEAQ come from the germline V gene. The V segment lost 3 bases and the J segment 5 bases; nucleotides outside the gene matches: 9. The CDR3 sequence: CASSFMGQTIYGYTF. In nucleotides, the CDR3 is TGTGCCAGCAGCTTTATGGGACAGACAATTTATGGCTACACCTTC.

This clone has only one observation. The DNA of the CDR3 is TGTGCCAGCAGCGACGGGGGGGGACAGGGAGAAAACACCATATATTTT. It translates to CASSDGGGQGENTIYF. V is TRBV13 and J is TRBJ1-3; 9 bases line up with TRBD1. This CDR3 contains 16 residues. CDR1 and CDR2 from the germline V gene are PRHDT and FYEKMQ (reference sequence). V lost 5 bases, J lost 6 bases, and 11 bases stayed unmatched.

V gene TRBV29-1 combines with J gene TRBJ1-1; 9 positions match TRBD1. The CDR3 sequence is 14 residues long. Germline lookup yields CDR1 SQVTM and CDR2 ANQGSEA. V lost 3 bases and J lost 4; bases outside the gene matches: 6. CDR3 sequence (DNA): TGCAGCGTTGAGGGAGGACAGGGGAGCACTGAAGCTTTCTTT. This encodes CSVEGGQGSTEAFF.

CDR3 bases: TGTGCCAGCAGCGGACATGGGACAGGGAATGGCTACACCTTC. It is translated as CASSGHGTGNGYTF. The genes are TRBV4-2 and TRBJ1-2, with 9 bases that match TRBD1. The V and J ends lost 5 bases and 6 bases, in that order; junction bases with no gene match: 7. This CDR3 has 14 residues. The germline CDR1 and CDR2 sequences are LGHNA and YNFKEQ.

The chain carries TRBV2 and TRBJ1-1; maybe TRBD1 (5 bases). Germline lookup yields CDR1 SNHLY and CDR2 FYNNEI. The CDR3 totals 13 residues. V was shortened by 6 bases and J by 3 bases, with 11 bases between the two germline ends. The CDR3 region has the DNA TGTGCCAGCAGCAAAGGGGTGTACACTGAAGCTTTCTTT. Protein sequence: CASSKGVYTEAFF.

This chain links TRBV5-4 with TRBJ2-7; TRBD2 aligns across 12 bases. With 6 bases clipped from V and 12 bases from J, the junction kept 10 bases outside the gene matches. The length of the CDR3 is 13 residues. Germline CDR1 SGHNT, CDR2 YYREEE (reference sequence). CDR3 protein: CASNDRTSGKRYF. Written as DNA, the CDR3 is TGTGCCAGCAACGACCGGACTAGCGGGAAGAGGTACTTC.

The chain combines TRBV19 with TRBJ2-7; weak D call: TRBD2 (6 bases). CDR1 LNHDA and CDR2 SQIVND come from the germline V gene (reference sequence). The length of the CDR3 is 13 residues. V dropped 6 bases and J dropped 6 bases, with 15 bases sitting between them. CDR3 DNA: TGTGCCAGTAGCGGGAGCCCCTTAGGCGAGCAGTACTTC. It encodes CASSGSPLGEQYF.

This clone was counted a few times. The CDR3 region is CASSQDRVAGELFF. The CDR3 coding sequence is TGTGCCAGCAGTCAGGACAGGGTGGCCGGGGAGCTGTTTTTT. The V and J genes are TRBV6-5 and TRBJ2-2; TRBD1 matches at 8 bases. The CDR3 contains 14 residues. V shed 5 bases and J 6 bases; nucleotides not matched to a gene: 5. Germline-derived CDR1 and CDR2 are MNHEY and SVGAGI.

The J gene is TRBJ2-6, the V gene TRBV18, with 14 positions matching TRBD2. Unmatched junction bases numbered 10, after V lost 4 bases and J lost 2 bases. Germline assignment: CDR1 KGHSH and CDR2 LQKENI. The CDR3 covers 20 residues. This chain's CDR3 is CASSLTGTSGRLTGANVLTF. In DNA, the CDR3 is TGTGCCAGCTCACTAACCGGGACTAGCGGGAGACTAACTGGGGCCAACGTCCTGACTTTC.

The V gene is TRBV7-2, the J gene TRBJ2-7, with 8 bases aligning to TRBD2. The CDR3 length is 14 residues. Germline CDR1 and CDR2: SGHTA and FQGNSA. The J segment lost 2 bases and the V segment lost 1 base, leaving 1 base of the junction unmatched. The CDR3 protein is CASSLGSGAYEQYF. The CDR3 region has the DNA TGTGCCAGCAGCTTAGGTAGCGGGGCCTACGAGCAGTACTTC.